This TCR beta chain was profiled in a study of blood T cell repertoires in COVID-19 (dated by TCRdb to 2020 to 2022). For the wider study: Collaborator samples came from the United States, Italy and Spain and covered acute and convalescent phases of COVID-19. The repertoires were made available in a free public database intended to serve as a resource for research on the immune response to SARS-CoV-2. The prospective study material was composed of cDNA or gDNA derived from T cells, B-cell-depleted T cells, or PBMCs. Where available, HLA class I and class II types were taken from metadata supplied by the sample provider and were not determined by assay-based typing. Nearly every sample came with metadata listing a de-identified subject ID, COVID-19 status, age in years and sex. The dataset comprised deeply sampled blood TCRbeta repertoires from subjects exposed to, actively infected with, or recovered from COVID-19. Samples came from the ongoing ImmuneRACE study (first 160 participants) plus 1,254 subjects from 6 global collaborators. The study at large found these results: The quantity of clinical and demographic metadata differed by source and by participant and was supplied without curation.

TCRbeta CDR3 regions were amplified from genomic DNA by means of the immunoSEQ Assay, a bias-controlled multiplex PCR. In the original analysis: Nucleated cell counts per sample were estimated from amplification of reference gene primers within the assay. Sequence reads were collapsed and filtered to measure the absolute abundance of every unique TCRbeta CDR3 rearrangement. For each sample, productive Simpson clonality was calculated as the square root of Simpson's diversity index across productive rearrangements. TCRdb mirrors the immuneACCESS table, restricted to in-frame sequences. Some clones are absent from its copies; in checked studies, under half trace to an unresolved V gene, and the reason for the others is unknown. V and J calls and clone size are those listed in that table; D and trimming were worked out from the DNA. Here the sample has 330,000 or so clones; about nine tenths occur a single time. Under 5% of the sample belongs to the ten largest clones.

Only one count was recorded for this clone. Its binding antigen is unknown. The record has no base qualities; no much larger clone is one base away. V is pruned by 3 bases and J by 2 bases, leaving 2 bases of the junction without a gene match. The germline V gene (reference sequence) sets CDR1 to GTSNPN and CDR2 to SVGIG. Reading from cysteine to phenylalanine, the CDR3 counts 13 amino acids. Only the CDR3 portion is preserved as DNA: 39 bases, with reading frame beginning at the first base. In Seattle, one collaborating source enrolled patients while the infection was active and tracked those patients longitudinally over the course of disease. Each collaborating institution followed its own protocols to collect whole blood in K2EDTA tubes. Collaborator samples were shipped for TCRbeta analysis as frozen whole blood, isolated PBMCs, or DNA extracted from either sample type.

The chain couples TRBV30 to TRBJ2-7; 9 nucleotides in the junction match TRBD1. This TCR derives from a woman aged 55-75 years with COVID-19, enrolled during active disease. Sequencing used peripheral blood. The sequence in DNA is TGTGCCTGGAGCACAGGGGGCCCCTACGAGCAGTACTTC. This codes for CAWSTGGPYEQYF.